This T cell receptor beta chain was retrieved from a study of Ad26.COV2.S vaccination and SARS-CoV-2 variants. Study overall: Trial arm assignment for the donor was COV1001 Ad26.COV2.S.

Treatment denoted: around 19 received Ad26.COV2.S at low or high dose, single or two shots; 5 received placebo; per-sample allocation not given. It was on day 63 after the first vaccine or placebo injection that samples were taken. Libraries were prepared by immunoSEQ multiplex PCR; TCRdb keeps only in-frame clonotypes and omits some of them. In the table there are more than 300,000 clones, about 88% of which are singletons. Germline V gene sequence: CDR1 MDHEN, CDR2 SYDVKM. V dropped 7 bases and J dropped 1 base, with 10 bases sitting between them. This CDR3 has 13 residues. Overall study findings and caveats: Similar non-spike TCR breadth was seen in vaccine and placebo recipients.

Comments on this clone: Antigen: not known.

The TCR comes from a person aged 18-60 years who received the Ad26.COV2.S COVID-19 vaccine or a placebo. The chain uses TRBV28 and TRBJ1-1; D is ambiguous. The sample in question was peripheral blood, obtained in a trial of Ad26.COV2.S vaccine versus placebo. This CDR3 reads CASTQTGNTEAFF. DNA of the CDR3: TGTGCCAGCACCCAGACGGGGAACACTGAAGCTTTCTTT. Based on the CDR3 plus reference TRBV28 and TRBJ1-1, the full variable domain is DVKVTQSSRYLVKRTGEKVFLECVQDMDHENMFWYRQDPGLGLRLIYFSYDVKMKEKGDIPEGYSVSREKKERFSLILESASTNQTSMYLCASTQTGNTEAFFGQGTRLTVV.